A selection of T cell receptor beta chains follows, all from one sample in a study of T cell responses to AZD1222 COVID-19 vaccine. Measured with immunoSEQ multiplex PCR; TCRdb has only the in-frame clones, and not every one. Of 150,000 to 200,000 clones in the sample, 90% to 95% were seen once. The sample in question was peripheral blood, obtained 28 days after the second dose of the MenACWY control vaccine. Source of these receptors: an adult who received the MenACWY meningococcal vaccine as a control. The CDR3 runs from the conserved cysteine through the conserved F or W. D genes are given only for firm matches. Rows give clone size only sometimes, using once, few, many, or a class for an expanded clone.

d_gene	v_gene	len	abundance	j_gene	CDR3nt	CDR3aa
TRBD1	TRBV28	16	.	TRBJ1-2	TGTGCCAGCAGTATCGCGGACAGGGGGCGAATTAAGGGCTACACCTTC	CASSIADRGRIKGYTF
TRBD2	TRBV29-1	19	.	TRBJ2-1	TGCAGCGTTGAAGAAGTGCTGGGACTAGCGGGAAGGTCCTACAATGAGCAGTTCTTC	CSVEEVLGLAGRSYNEQFF
.	TRBV25-1	14	.	TRBJ2-7	TGTGCCAGCAGTGCGAGCTTGATTACCTACGAGCAGTACTTC	CASSASLITYEQYF
.	TRBV4-2	15	.	TRBJ2-5	TGTGCCAGCAGCCAGACACAGGGTCCCCAAGAGACCCAGTACTTC	CASSQTQGPQETQYF
.	TRBV19	18	.	TRBJ1-6	TGTGCCAGTAGTATAAAATCGGCCTCGGTGGGTCGGAATTCACCCCTCCACTTT	CASSIKSASVGRNSPLHF
TRBD1	TRBV19	15	.	TRBJ1-2	TGTGCCAGTAGTATAGGGCAACAGGGGATGGATGGCTACACCTTC	CASSIGQQGMDGYTF
TRBD1	TRBV3-1/TRBV3-2	14	.	TRBJ1-1	TGTGCCAGCAGCCAGGGACAGGTGTCCACTGAAGCTTTCTTT	CASSQGQVSTEAFF
TRBD2	TRBV27	15	once	TRBJ2-3	TGTGCCTCATCAACTAGCGGGAGGGCCGGGGATACGCAGTATTTT	CASSTSGRAGDTQYF
.	TRBV5-4	13	.	TRBJ2-7	TGTGCCAGCAGCTTGGCCTCGGGGCGTGAGCAGTACTTC	CASSLASGREQYF
TRBD2	TRBV7-2	14	once	TRBJ2-7	TGTGCCAGCAGCCTACTGACTAGCGGTGACGAGCAGTACTTC	CASSLLTSGDEQYF
.	TRBV6-2/TRBV6-3	13	.	TRBJ2-1	TGTGCCAGCAGCCGGCTCAGGACCAATGAGCAGTTCTTC	CASSRLRTNEQFF
.	TRBV27	16	.	TRBJ1-3	TGTGCCAGCAGTCCACCCCACGACAACTCTGGAAACACCATATATTTT	CASSPPHDNSGNTIYF
TRBD1	TRBV29-1	13	.	TRBJ2-5	TGCAGCGTTTACCCAACAGGGGCAGAGACCCAGTACTTC	CSVYPTGAETQYF
TRBD2	TRBV3-1/TRBV3-2	14	once	TRBJ2-1	TGTGCCAGCAGCCAATTGGGGAGGGACTTCCGAAAGTTCTTC	CASSQLGRDFRKFF
.	TRBV7-3	15	.	TRBJ1-6	TGTGCCAGCAGCTTAGGATCGGGGATCGAGTATCCCCTCCACTTT	CASSLGSGIEYPLHF
TRBD2	TRBV6-2/TRBV6-3	20	.	TRBJ2-6	TGTGCCAGCAGTTCCTTTCGCTGGACTAGCGGGAGCTCTGGGGCCAACGTCCTGACTTTC	CASSSFRWTSGSSGANVLTF
.	TRBV30	15	.	TRBJ2-1	TGTGCCTGGAGCCTAGACAGTTCCTCCTACAATGAGCAGTTCTTC	CAWSLDSSSYNEQFF
TRBD1	TRBV6-5	14	.	TRBJ1-1	TGTGCCAGCAGTATGGACCACAGGGGATGGGGAGCTTTCTTT	CASSMDHRGWGAFF
TRBD2	TRBV30	15	.	TRBJ2-5	TGTGCCTGGAGTGGGGGACTAGCGCCTCCCCAGACCCAGTACTTC	CAWSGGLAPPQTQYF
TRBD2	TRBV7-2	15	.	TRBJ2-7	TGTGCCAGCAGCTTGGCGGGAGGGCCCACCTACGAGCAGTACTTC	CASSLAGGPTYEQYF
.	TRBV24-1	16	.	TRBJ2-5	TGTGCCACCAGTGATACTGATGGGGCTTCTCAAGAGACCCAGTACTTC	CATSDTDGASQETQYF
.	TRBV7-9	14	.	TRBJ1-1	TGTGCCAGCAGCTTAGCGAATAGAGAGGCAGAAGCTTTCTTT	CASSLANREAEAFF
TRBD2	TRBV19	15	.	TRBJ2-1	TGTGCCAGTAGTATAGGAGCGGGAACCTACAATGAGCAGTTCTTC	CASSIGAGTYNEQFF
TRBD2	TRBV10-1	16	.	TRBJ2-7	TGCGCCAGCAGTGACCCTACGGGGGGATTAGTCTACGAGCAGTACTTC	CASSDPTGGLVYEQYF
.	TRBV3-1/TRBV3-2	12	.	TRBJ2-3	TGTGCCAGCAGCCAAGTTGAAGATACGCAGTATTTT	CASSQVEDTQYF
.	TRBV19	13	.	TRBJ1-1	TGTGCCAGTAGTACGGGCCAGAACACTGAAGCTTTCTTT	CASSTGQNTEAFF
.	TRBV11-2	14	.	TRBJ2-7	TGTGCCAGCACCCTCATGACAGGCTCCTACGAGCAGTACTTC	CASTLMTGSYEQYF
.	TRBV6-5	13	.	TRBJ1-3	TGTGCCAGCAGCCCCGAAGGTGGAAACACCATATATTTT	CASSPEGGNTIYF
.	TRBV10-2	15	.	TRBJ2-1	TGCGCCAGCAGTGAGCAGCCTAGCTGGTACAATGAGCAGTTCTTC	CASSEQPSWYNEQFF
TRBD1	TRBV5-5	13	.	TRBJ1-2	TGTGCCAGCAGCCCAGGGGGCACCTATGGCTACACCTTC	CASSPGGTYGYTF
.	TRBV7-2	12	.	TRBJ1-1	TGTGCCAGCAGCTTGTCCGGCACTGAAGCTTTCTTT	CASSLSGTEAFF
TRBD2	TRBV10-2	14	.	TRBJ2-3	TGCGCCACCTCGACTAGCGGGACATATGATACGCAGTATTTT	CATSTSGTYDTQYF
.	TRBV6-1	15	.	TRBJ2-7	TGTGCCAGCAGCGAAGGGTCAGTGGAGCACTACGAGCAGTACTTC	CASSEGSVEHYEQYF
.	TRBV6-1	15	.	TRBJ1-5	TGTGCCAGCAGTGAACTCTTCAGTCAGAATCAGCCCCAGCATTTT	CASSELFSQNQPQHF
.	TRBV3-1/TRBV3-2	15	.	TRBJ1-1	TGTGCCAGCAGCCAAGATCCCAGGGTCAACACTGAAGCTTTCTTT	CASSQDPRVNTEAFF
.	TRBV28	13	once	TRBJ2-1	TGTGCCAGCTGGGCAGGGGGGTACAATGAGCAGTTCTTC	CASWAGGYNEQFF
.	TRBV9	13	.	TRBJ2-5	TGTGCCAGCAGCGTAGGGAGTTGGGAGACCCAGTACTTC	CASSVGSWETQYF
.	TRBV5-6	13	.	TRBJ1-2	TGTGCCAGCAGGATGGGGGGGCTTCGAGGCTACACCTTC	CASRMGGLRGYTF
TRBD2	TRBV24-1	18	.	TRBJ2-1	TGTGCCACCAGTGCGTCTAGCGGGAGTGGGTTCTCCTACAATGAGCAGTTCTTC	CATSASSGSGFSYNEQFF
.	TRBV7-9	17	.	TRBJ2-5	TGTGCCAGCAGCCGTAGACTAGACTCAACGGGCCAAGAGACCCAGTACTTC	CASSRRLDSTGQETQYF
.	TRBV12-3/TRBV12-4	13	.	TRBJ2-4	TGTGCCAGCAGTTCCTTTCGAGGAAACATTCAGTACTTC	CASSSFRGNIQYF
.	TRBV21-1	15	.	TRBJ2-5	TGTGCCAGCAGCAAAGACCGAAACCCGGTGGGGACCCAGTACTTC	CASSKDRNPVGTQYF
.	TRBV28	15	.	TRBJ1-2	TGTGCCACCTCTGGGCAGGGAGGGGCCCCATATGGCTACACCTTC	CATSGQGGAPYGYTF
.	TRBV19	14	once	TRBJ2-7	TGTGCCAGTAGTATGCAAAGGGGCCCCTACGAGCAGTACTTC	CASSMQRGPYEQYF
.	TRBV19	15	.	TRBJ1-3	TGTGCCAGTAGTACAACCGGGGAACCCGGAAACACCATATATTTT	CASSTTGEPGNTIYF
.	TRBV30	13	.	TRBJ2-1	TGTGCCTCGGGTGGGTCCTCCTACAATGAGCAGTTCTTC	CASGGSSYNEQFF